This T cell receptor beta chain was sequenced for a study of cytomegalovirus exposure and HLA in healthy donors (dated by TCRdb to the late 2010s). Some background on the complete study: An earlier analysis of under 600 of the donors reported more than 250 Gb of sequence data and 100 million to 140 million unique TCR beta sequences from 150 million to 200 million T cells. About 300 gigabases of sequencing data and around 87 million unique TCR sequences were included in an early release covering 550 to 800 HLA-typed donors. Among the roughly 390 genotyped donors, about 83% belonged to the genetic ancestry cluster associated with self-reported Caucasian donors. The study aimed to test whether signatures of past pathogen exposure could be identified by cataloging public T cell receptors. Using immunosequencing, the study profiled T cell repertoires from approximately 700 subjects and related those repertoires to cytomegalovirus serostatus. A separate validation cohort of roughly 130 different subjects was used in addition to the approximately 670-subject first cohort. To predict cytomegalovirus infection status, the study brought together high-throughput TCR immunosequencing, statistical association of individual TCRs with disease status, and machine learning. A later analysis re-analyzed previously published TCR beta repertoires from roughly 630 donors and added high-resolution HLA genotyping to study TCR occurrence patterns. The later analysis used no new phenotypic data to find candidate immune exposures, relying instead on TCR beta sequences and their occurrence across donors. In an earlier analysis of 500 to 650 of the donors, high-throughput TCR beta sequencing was used to judge whether each TCR beta V gene segment behaved as functional or pseudogenic. Donor age, sex, ethnicity and CMV serostatus were collected together with the repertoire data. Genome-wide SNP genotypes for about three fifths of the 666 donors were used in a later genetic analysis, which treated that subset as a discovery cohort. Every repertoire in the discovery cohort had been generated on one and the same sequencing platform. Both class I and class II loci were covered by HLA typing, at four-digit resolution. The number of donors typed differed by locus, with 629-630 for A, B, C, DRB1 and DQB1, approximately 500 for DQA1, 600 to 610 for DPA1, and approximately 470 for DPB1. Roughly five DR-DQ haplotypes were treated as single units for association and clustering because of strong linkage in the cohort. Among under 450 genotyped donors of the cohort, an average of approximately 240,000 unique TCR beta nucleotide sequences were sequenced per donor, roughly 18% of them non-productive.

The cohort consisted of hundreds of healthy bone marrow donors. Cohort members were all nominally healthy when sampled, although unrecorded immune exposures were likely present. The donor was CMV seropositive and belonged to the group of some 290 seropositive cohort members. A peripheral blood sample was provided by each donor, and peripheral blood mononuclear cells were used for TCR beta sequencing. The Qiagen DNeasy Blood Extraction Kit was used to extract genomic DNA from the blood cell samples. Results the study describes overall, beyond this receptor: While some public TCRs were present in many individuals, most TCR sequences turned up only very rarely across donors. The presence/absence analyses assumed that sequencing depth was roughly uniform across donors, and that assumption may not be true. The sequencing pipeline was judged likely to have produced a cluster of highly shared sequence variants as a technical artifact. In a later analysis, HLA-associated TCR beta chains were found to be more clonally expanded and to have lower generation probabilities than equally common non-associated chains. Correlated functional status among segregating V segments might reflect linkage disequilibrium, but an unknown experimental factor could not be ruled out. The study gave a list of under 200 TCR beta chains associated with cytomegalovirus. An association between a missense DCLRE1C variant and V-gene and J-gene trimming of TCR beta chains was found in a later genetic analysis and replicated in an independent cohort. In a later analysis, TCR association rates were found to vary across HLA loci, with the most associated TCRs seen for DRB1 alleles and the fewest for HLA-C alleles. The earlier analysis of 450 to 700 of the donors excluded seventeen rarely observed V segments, including chromosome 9 orphons, because counts were too low. At a false discovery rate of 0.05, a later analysis linked about 16,000 TCR beta sequences to specific HLA alleles. A further reported finding was that TCR beta sequences accurately predicted the HLA-A and HLA-B alleles for most subjects in the first cohort. It was suggested by the authors that the approach could potentially be generalized to other disease states and immunological phenotypes. Most CMV-associated TCR beta chains appeared to be HLA-restricted in a later analysis, and the HLA associations seemed to be driven largely by CMV exposure. A later analysis reported that several top co-occurrence clusters appeared linked to parvovirus B19, influenza, CMV and Epstein-Barr virus. In an earlier analysis of more than 500 of the donors, most TCR beta V segments appeared in productive rearrangements about 90% or about 30% of the time, broadly matching IMGT annotations. Only TCR beta chains were sequenced in this cohort, and the absence of alpha or paired-chain data limited detectable features. According to a later genetic analysis, donors in an Asian-associated ancestry cluster had fewer N-insertions in productive TCRs than the roughly 670-donor mean. When HLA alleles, especially DR and DQ, strongly co-occurred, TCR associations were difficult to assign to individual alleles. In vitro tests confirmed that a few of the cytomegalovirus-associated TCR beta chains recognize cytomegalovirus antigens. The classifier was reported to diagnose cytomegalovirus status with high specificity and sensitivity in both the original cohort and the validation cohort. Because some donors lacked HLA typing at each locus, the association tests relied only on the typed subset. For the cohort, immune exposure information was limited to CMV serostatus. Some IMGT-functional V segments, including TRBV6-2 and TRBV6-3, could not be told apart with the 87-base-pair reads, so those segments were excluded.

A distance of 17 bases separates the germline ends of V and J, which lose 7 bases and 7 bases respectively. CDR1 SGHRS and CDR2 YFSETQ were looked up in the germline V gene. From the cysteine through the phenylalanine, the CDR3 covers 14 amino acids. Here the CDR3 DNA is all that survives: 42 bases in frame from base 1. The receptor library was made with the immunoSEQ multiplex PCR assay. For the multiplex PCR, a mixture combining 60 forward primers for TCR Vbeta segments and 13 reverse primers for TCR Jbeta segments was used. The CDR3 region of rearranged TCR beta genes was amplified from genomic DNA with a multiplex PCR assay. On the Illumina HiSeq System, the amplified TCR beta libraries were sequenced as 87-base-pair reads. The paper's processing steps were these. Across the 670 or so repertoires, a later analysis counted roughly 77 million unique TCR beta chains, roughly 11 million of which were shared by at least two donors. A nearest-neighbor algorithm error-corrected the raw reads and collapsed the reads into unique sequences, merging closely related sequences to remove PCR and sequencing errors. Alignment of CDR3 sequences to IMGT reference sequences was used to assign V, D and J gene segments. For a sequence to be retained, at least a six-nucleotide match to both a V gene segment and a J gene segment was required. Rearrangements were called productive when the CDR3 lacked stop codons and stayed in frame with V and J; all others were non-productive. CDR3 was defined according to IMGT convention as the region running from the second conserved V-encoded cysteine to the conserved J-encoded phenylalanine. The earlier analysis of around 640 of the donors excluded sequences that lacked an unambiguous match to a single V gene segment. An earlier analysis of some 500 of the donors classified V segments as functional when productive rearrangements were above 56.7% and as segregating when the standard deviation between donors was above 5%. A statistical classification framework was developed to diagnose cytomegalovirus status using the catalog of TCR beta chain sequences. In a later analysis, TCR nucleotide sequences were compared against IMGT/GENE-DB human TR gene sequences so that V and J genes could be assigned. In a later analysis, CDR3 sequences and most-parsimonious VDJ recombination scenarios were assigned using the TCRdist pipeline. In a later analysis, each TCR beta chain was defined by its CDR3 amino acid sequence together with its V-gene family, and reads without a unique V-gene family were excluded. A later analysis removed roughly 590 highly shared, low-generation-probability nucleotide sequences to deal with suspected cross-contamination and a sequencing artifact. A later analysis calculated a clonal expansion index for each public chain from normalized within-repertoire ranks of inferred template counts. A later analysis computed generation probabilities with a VDJ recombination model fitted to out-of-frame rearrangements, and checked the results against IGoR. In a later analysis, TCR-TCR, TCR-HLA and TCR-CMV co-occurrence was scored with hypergeometric tests, and a repertoire-size bias correction was applied to TCR pairs. To estimate false discovery rates, a later analysis permuted the HLA or CMV assignments 20 times. In a later analysis, co-occurring TCRs were grouped using DBSCAN, with TCRdist sequence similarity added in when clustering inside HLA-allele-positive subsets. Repertoires with fewer than 30,000 or more than 120,000 public chains, plus five repertoires with anomalous nucleotide sharing, were excluded from co-occurrence clustering. The source is immuneACCESS, and TCRdb retained only in-frame sequences with V and J called. Part of the clones is not carried over; for the studies checked, unresolved V genes explain less than half of this, and the remainder is unexplained. Clone size and V and J calls were adopted from that table, with D and trimming inferred from the DNA. Here the sample has 120,000 or so clones; more than 15% occur a single time. The ten largest clones add up to around 2.6% of the sample.

Points on this clone: This clone's antigen is unknown. No base-level quality is on record; no much larger clone is a single base apart.

The chain couples TRBV5-1 to TRBJ2-2; the D gene is perhaps TRBD1, from 6 matching bases. This receptor was identified in a female donor in good health and CMV-seropositive. Sequences were obtained from PBMCs. The CDR3 protein sequence reads: CASGRVQGSGELFF. The DNA sequence reads TGCGCCAGCGGTCGTGTACAGGGAAGCGGGGAGCTGTTTTTT. Joined to the reference TRBV5-1 and TRBJ2-2 proteins, this CDR3 gives the full variable domain: KAGVTQTPRYLIKTRGQQVTLSCSPISGHRSVSWYQQTPGQGLQFLFEYFSETQRNKGNFPGRFSGRQFSNSRSEMNVSTLELGDSALYLCASGRVQGSGELFFGEGSRLTVL.